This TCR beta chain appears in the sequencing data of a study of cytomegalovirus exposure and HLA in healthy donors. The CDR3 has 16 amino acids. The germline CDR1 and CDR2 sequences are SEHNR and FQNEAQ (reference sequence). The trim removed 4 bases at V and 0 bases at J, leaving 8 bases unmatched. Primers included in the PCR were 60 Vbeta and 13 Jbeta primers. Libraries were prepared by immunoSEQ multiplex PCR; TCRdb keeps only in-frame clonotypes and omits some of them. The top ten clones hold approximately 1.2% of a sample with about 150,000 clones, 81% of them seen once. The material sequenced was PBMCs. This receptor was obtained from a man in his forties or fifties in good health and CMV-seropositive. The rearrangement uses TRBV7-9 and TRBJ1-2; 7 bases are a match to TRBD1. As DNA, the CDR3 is TGTGCCAGCAGCTCCCGACAGGGCCCAGCTAACTATGGCTACACCTTC. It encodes CASSSRQGPANYGYTF.